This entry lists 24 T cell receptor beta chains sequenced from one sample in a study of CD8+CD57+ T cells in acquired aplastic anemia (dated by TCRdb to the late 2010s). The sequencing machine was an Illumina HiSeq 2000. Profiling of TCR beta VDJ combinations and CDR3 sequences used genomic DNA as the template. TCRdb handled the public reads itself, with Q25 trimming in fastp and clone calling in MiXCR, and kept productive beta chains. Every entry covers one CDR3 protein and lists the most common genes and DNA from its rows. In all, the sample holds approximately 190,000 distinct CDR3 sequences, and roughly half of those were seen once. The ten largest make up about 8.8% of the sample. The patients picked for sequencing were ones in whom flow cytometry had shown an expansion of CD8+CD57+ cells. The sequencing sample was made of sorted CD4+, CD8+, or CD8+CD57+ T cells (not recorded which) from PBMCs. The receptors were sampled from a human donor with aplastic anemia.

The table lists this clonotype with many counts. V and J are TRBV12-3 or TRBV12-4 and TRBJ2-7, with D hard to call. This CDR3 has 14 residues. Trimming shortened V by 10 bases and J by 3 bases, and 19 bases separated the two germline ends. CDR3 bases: TGTGCCACCGCAGGCTCTTTCCCTGTCTACGAGCAGTACTTC. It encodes CATAGSFPVYEQYF.

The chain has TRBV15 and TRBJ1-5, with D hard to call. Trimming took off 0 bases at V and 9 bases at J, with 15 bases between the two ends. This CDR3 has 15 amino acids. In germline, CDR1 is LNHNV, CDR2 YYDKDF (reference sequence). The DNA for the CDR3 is TGTGCCACCAGCAGAGATCTGATGGTCCCGGGGCCCCAGCATTTT. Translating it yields CATSRDLMVPGPQHF.

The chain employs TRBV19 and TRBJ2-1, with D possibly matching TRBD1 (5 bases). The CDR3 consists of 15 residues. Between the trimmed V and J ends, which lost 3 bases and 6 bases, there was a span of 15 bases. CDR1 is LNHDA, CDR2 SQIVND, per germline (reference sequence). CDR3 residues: CASSIRASMGNEQFF. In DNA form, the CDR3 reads TGTGCCAGTAGTATCAGGGCTTCAATGGGCAATGAGCAGTTCTTC.

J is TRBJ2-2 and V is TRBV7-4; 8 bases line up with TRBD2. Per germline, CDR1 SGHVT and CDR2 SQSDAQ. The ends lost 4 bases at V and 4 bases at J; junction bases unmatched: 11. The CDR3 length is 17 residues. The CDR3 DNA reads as TGTGCCAGCAGCTCAACACGGGAGGGTCGGGTCACCGGGGAGCTGTTTTTT. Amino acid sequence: CASSSTREGRVTGELFF.

Written as DNA, the CDR3 is TGCAGCGTTGAACTGGGTTCCTCGAAGGTCACTGAAGCTTTCTTT. Residues: CSVELGSSKVTEAFF. The rearrangement links TRBV29-1 to TRBJ1-1, with D unresolved. CDR1 is SQVTM, CDR2 ANQGSEA, per germline. V gave up 2 bases and J gave up 4 bases, with 17 bases separating them. The length of the CDR3 is 15 residues.

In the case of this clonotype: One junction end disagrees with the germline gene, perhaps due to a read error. DNA of the CDR3: TGTGCTAGCAGCTATACTGACAGGGTGGTGAATGAAAAACTGTTTTTT. This translates into CASSYTDRVVNEKLFF. The rearrangement joins TRBV7-7 to TRBJ1-4; the match to TRBD1 covers 7 bases. CDR1 SSHAT and CDR2 FNYEAQ come from the germline V gene (reference sequence). CDR3 length equals 16 residues.

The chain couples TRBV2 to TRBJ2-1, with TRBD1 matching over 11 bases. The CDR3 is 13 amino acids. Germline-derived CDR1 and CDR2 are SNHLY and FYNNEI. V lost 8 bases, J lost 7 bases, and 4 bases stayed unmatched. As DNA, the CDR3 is TGTGCCAGCTTGTGGGACAGGGGGAATGAGCAGTTCTTC. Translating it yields CASLWDRGNEQFF. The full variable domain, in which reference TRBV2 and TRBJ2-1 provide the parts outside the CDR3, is EPEVTQTPSHQVTQMGQEVILRCVPISNHLYFYWYRQILGQKVEFLVSFYNNEISEKSEIFDDQFSVERPDGSNFTLKIRSTKLEDSAMYFCASLWDRGNEQFFGPGTRLTVL.

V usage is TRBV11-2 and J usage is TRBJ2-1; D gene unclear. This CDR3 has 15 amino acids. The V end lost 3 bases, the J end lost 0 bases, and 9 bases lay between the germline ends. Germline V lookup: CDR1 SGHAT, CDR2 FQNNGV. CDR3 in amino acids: CASSFMGSSYNEQFF. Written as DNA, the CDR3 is TGTGCCAGCAGCTTTATGGGTAGCTCCTACAATGAGCAGTTCTTC.

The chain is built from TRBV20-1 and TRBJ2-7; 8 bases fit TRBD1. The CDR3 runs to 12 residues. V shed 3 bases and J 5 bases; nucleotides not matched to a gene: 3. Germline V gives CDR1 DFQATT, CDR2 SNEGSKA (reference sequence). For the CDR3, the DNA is TGCAGTGCTAGCCAGGGGGCAAACGAGCAGTACTTC. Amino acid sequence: CSASQGANEQYF.

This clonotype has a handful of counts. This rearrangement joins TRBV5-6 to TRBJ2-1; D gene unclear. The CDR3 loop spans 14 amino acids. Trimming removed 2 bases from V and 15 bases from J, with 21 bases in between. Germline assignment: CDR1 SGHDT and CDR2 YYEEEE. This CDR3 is CASSFNRILNTGFF. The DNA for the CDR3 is TGTGCCAGCAGCTTTAATAGGATTCTCAATACTGGGTTCTTC. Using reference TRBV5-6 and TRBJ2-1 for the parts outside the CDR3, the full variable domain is DAGVTQSPTHLIKTRGQQVTLRCSPKSGHDTVSWYQQALGQGPQFIFQYYEEEERQRGNFPDRFSGHQFPNYSSELNVNALLLGDSALYLCASSFNRILNTGFFGPGTRLTVL.

The CDR3: CSVAGQYGNTIYF. DNA of the CDR3: TGCAGCGTGGCAGGACAGTATGGAAACACCATATATTTT. This chain joins TRBV29-1 and TRBJ1-3, with TRBD1 as a possible D gene (6 bases). Germline CDR1 SQVTM, CDR2 ANQGSEA. V was clipped by 6 bases and J by 3 bases, with 12 bases between them. The CDR3 is 13 residues long.

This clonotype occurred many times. CDR3 DNA sequence: TGCGCCAGCAGCCAAGATACGCGTGGTCCAGGGGACATCTCCTACGAGCAGTACTTC. Translation: CASSQDTRGPGDISYEQYF. This sequence joins TRBV4-1 and TRBJ2-7, with D possibly being TRBD1 (6 bases). The CDR3 is 19 residues long. Germline V gives CDR1 MGHRA, CDR2 YSYEKL. The V and J ends lost 0 bases and 0 bases respectively, with 21 bases between them.

CDR3 protein: CASSVVGAGEQFF. The CDR3 nucleotides read TGTGCCAGCAGCGTAGTGGGGGCGGGTGAGCAGTTCTTC. The chain employs TRBV9 and TRBJ2-1; D is perhaps TRBD1 (6 bases). Looked up from germline, CDR1 is SGDLS and CDR2 is YYNGEE. Trimming pared 0 bases from V and 9 bases from J, leaving 10 bases between. This CDR3 spans 13 amino acids.

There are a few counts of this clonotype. As DNA, the CDR3 is TGCAGCGTGGATGTACAGGGTGGCACTGAAGCTTTCTTT. Protein sequence: CSVDVQGGTEAFF. The chain couples TRBV29-1 to TRBJ1-1, with D perhaps matching TRBD1 (6 bases). Germline V lookup: CDR1 SQVTM, CDR2 ANQGSEA. V gave up 6 bases and J gave up 4 bases, with 15 bases separating them. The CDR3 covers 13 residues.

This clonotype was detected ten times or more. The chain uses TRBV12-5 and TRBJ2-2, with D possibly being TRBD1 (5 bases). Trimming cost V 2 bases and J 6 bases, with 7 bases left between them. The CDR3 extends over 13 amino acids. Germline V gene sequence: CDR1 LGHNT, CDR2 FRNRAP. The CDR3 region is CASGLQGAGELFF. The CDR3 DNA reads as TGTGCTAGTGGTTTGCAAGGGGCCGGGGAGCTGTTTTTT. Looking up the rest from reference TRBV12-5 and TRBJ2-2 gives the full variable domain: DARVTQTPRHKVTEMGQEVTMRCQPILGHNTVFWYRQTMMQGLELLAYFRNRAPLDDSGMPKDRFSAEMPDATLATLKIQPSEPRDSAVYFCASGLQGAGELFFGEGSRLTVL.

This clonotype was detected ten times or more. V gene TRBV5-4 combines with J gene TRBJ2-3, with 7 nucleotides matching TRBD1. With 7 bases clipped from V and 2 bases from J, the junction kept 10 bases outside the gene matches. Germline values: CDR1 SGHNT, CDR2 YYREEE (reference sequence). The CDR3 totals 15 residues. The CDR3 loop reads CASYAGDRITDTQYF. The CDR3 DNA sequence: TGTGCCAGCTACGCCGGGGACAGAATCACAGATACGCAGTATTTT.

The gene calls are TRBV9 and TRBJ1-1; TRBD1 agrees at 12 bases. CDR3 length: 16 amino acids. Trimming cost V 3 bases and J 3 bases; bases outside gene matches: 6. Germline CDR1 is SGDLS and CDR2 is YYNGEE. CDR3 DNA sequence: TGTGCCAGCAGCGAGGGGACAGGGGGCGCGGACACTGAAGCTTTCTTT. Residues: CASSEGTGGADTEAFF.

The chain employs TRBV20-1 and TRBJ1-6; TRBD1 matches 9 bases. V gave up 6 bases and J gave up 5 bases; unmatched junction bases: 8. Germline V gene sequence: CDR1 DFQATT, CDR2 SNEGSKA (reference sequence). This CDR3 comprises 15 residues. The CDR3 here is CSAGGQGTDNSPLHF. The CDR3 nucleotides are TGCAGTGCGGGAGGACAGGGGACGGATAATTCACCCCTCCACTTT.

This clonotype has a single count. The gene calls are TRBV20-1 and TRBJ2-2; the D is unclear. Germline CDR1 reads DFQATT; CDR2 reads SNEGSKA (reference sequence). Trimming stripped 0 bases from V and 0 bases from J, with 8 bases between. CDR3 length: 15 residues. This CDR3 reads CSARDRQANTGELFF. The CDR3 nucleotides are TGCAGTGCTAGAGATCGTCAGGCGAACACCGGGGAGCTGTTTTTT.

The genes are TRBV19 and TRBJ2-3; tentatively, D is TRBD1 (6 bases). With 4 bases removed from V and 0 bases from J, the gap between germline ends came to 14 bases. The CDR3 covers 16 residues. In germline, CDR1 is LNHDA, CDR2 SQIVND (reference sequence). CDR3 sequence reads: CASSTGTFSSTDTQYF. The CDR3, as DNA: TGTGCCAGTAGTACCGGGACATTCTCGAGCACAGATACGCAGTATTTT.

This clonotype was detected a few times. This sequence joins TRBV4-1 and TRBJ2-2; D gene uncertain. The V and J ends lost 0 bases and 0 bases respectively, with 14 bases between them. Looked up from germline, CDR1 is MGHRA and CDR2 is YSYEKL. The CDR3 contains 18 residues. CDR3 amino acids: CASSQDPVTPANTGELFF. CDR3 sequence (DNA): TGCGCCAGCAGCCAAGATCCGGTCACCCCCGCGAACACCGGGGAGCTGTTTTTT.

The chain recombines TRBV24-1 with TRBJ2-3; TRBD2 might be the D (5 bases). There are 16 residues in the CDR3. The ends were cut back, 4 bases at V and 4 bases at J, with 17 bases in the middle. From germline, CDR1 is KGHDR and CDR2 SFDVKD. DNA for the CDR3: TGTGCCACCAGTGAATGGACCGAGGGTCGGGCAGATACGCAGTATTTT. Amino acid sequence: CATSEWTEGRADTQYF.

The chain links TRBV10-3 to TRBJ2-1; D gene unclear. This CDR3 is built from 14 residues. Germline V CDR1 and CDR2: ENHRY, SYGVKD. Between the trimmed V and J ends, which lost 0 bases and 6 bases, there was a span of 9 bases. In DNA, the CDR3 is TGTGCCATCAGTGAGTCGATCGCCGGCAATGAGCAGTTCTTC. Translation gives CAISESIAGNEQFF.

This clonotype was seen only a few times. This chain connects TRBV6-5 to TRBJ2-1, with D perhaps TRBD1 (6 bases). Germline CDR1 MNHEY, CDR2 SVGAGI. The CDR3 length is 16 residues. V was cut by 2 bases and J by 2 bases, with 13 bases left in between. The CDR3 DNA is TGTGCCAGCAGTTACGGGGGCCCTCCACCCTACAATGAGCAGTTCTTC. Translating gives CASSYGGPPPYNEQFF.